This T cell receptor beta chain came from a study of blood T cell repertoires in COVID-19. Using immunoSEQ multiplex PCR, the repertoire was profiled, and TCRdb retains in-frame clones only, with some absent. The data show over 250,000 clones, roughly 89% seen once. Trimming removed 4 bases from V and 5 bases from J; junction bases left unmatched: 2. Looked up from germline, CDR1 is LGHDT and CDR2 is YNNKEL (reference sequence). The CDR3 runs to 13 residues. The clonotype comes from a woman aged 55-75 years who had recovered from COVID-19. The specimen was PBMCs or T cells enriched from blood (not recorded which). The chain links TRBV3-1 (or the pseudogene TRBV3-2) to TRBJ1-5; 7 positions match TRBD1. The CDR3 spells CASSRQGDQPQHF. DNA for the CDR3: TGTGCCAGCAGCCGACAGGGCGATCAGCCCCAGCATTTT.